These T cell receptor beta chains were read from a single sample in a study of shared clonotypes between healthy human individuals. Produced via immunoSEQ multiplex PCR; TCRdb's table is partial and in-frame only. The sample has about 2.3 million clones; about nine tenths are singletons. Sequenced input: naive CD4+ T cells from PBMCs. The source is a man aged 18 to 29 in good health. Some clones in this sample may be carry-over from other donors' samples. Each CDR3 is given with its conserved first and last residue. Fields, in order: V gene, D gene, J gene, clone size, CDR3 DNA, CDR3 protein. The D gene is left open where the match is weak. Where a row states a size, it is once, few, many or the class of an expanded clone; other rows omit it.

TRBV18	TRBD1	TRBJ2-7	NA	TGTGCCAGCTCACCGTGGACAGGGGTGAGGGAGCAGTACTTC	CASSPWTGVREQYF
TRBV28	NA	TRBJ2-2	NA	TGTGCCAGCAGTTTCCGGGACACCTACACCGGGGAGCTGTTTTTT	CASSFRDTYTGELFF
TRBV27	NA	TRBJ2-5	NA	TGTGCCAGCAGTTTTTCAAGAAACCAAGAGACCCAGTACTTC	CASSFSRNQETQYF
TRBV18	TRBD2	TRBJ2-1	NA	TGTGCCAGCTCACCCTTACTAGCGGGAGGCGATGAGCAGTTCTTC	CASSPLLAGGDEQFF
TRBV27	NA	TRBJ1-4	NA	TGTGCCAGCGCGGGCCAGGGTCCTGAAAAACTGTTTTTT	CASAGQGPEKLFF
TRBV7-2	NA	TRBJ2-7	once	TGTGCCAGCAGCTTAGCAGGGACCGCGGCCCCCTACGAGCAGTACTTC	CASSLAGTAAPYEQYF
TRBV6-6	NA	TRBJ2-1	NA	TGTGCCAGCAGTTACTCGTTAAGGGTCCGCGGGGATGAGCAGTTCTTC	CASSYSLRVRGDEQFF
TRBV4-2	NA	TRBJ2-3	NA	TGTGCCAGCAGCCAAGAACGACCGAGCCAGCAGTATTTT	CASSQERPSQQYF
TRBV6-6	NA	TRBJ2-6	NA	TGTGCCAGCAGTTACTCGGGTACTGGGGCCAACGTCCTGACTTTC	CASSYSGTGANVLTF
TRBV7-3	TRBD2	TRBJ2-7	once	TGTGCCAGCAGCGCCGCTAGCGGGAGTGCGAGCTCCTACGAGCAGTACTTC	CASSAASGSASSYEQYF
TRBV9	TRBD2	TRBJ2-3	NA	TGTGCCAGCAGCGTAGGGACTAGCGGCGAAGATACGCAGTATTTT	CASSVGTSGEDTQYF
TRBV4-3	NA	TRBJ2-7	NA	TGCGCCAGCAGCCAAGATCGCGGGGCCTACGAGCAGTACTTC	CASSQDRGAYEQYF
TRBV25-1	TRBD1	TRBJ2-7	NA	TGTGCCAGCAGGGACGACAGGGGCCACGAGCAGTACTTC	CASRDDRGHEQYF
TRBV2	TRBD2	TRBJ2-1	NA	TGTGCCAGCAGTGCCGGACTAGTCTCCTACAATGAGCAGTTCTTC	CASSAGLVSYNEQFF
TRBV9	NA	TRBJ1-3	NA	TGTGCCAGCAGCGCTGGGGACATCTACTCTGGAAACACCATATATTTT	CASSAGDIYSGNTIYF
TRBV4-2	NA	TRBJ2-7	NA	TGTGCCAGCAGCCCCAGCTCCTACGAGCAGTACTTC	CASSPSSYEQYF
TRBV6-1	NA	TRBJ1-2	NA	TGTGCCAGCAGTGAAGCGTGGGGGGGCGGCTATGGCTACACCTTC	CASSEAWGGGYGYTF
TRBV15	TRBD2	TRBJ2-7	NA	TGTGCCACCAGCAGGGTCTGGGCTAGCGGTCCCTACGAGCAGTACTTC	CATSRVWASGPYEQYF
TRBV7-2	TRBD1	TRBJ1-2	NA	TGTGCCAGCAGCTCCGGACAGGGGAGTCGCTACACCTTC	CASSSGQGSRYTF
TRBV6-1	TRBD1	TRBJ1-5	NA	TGTGCCAGCAGCAGACAGGGGGGGCCCGACCAGCCCCAGCATTTT	CASSRQGGPDQPQHF
TRBV5-1	NA	TRBJ2-2	NA	TGCGCCAGCAGGAGACAGGTCGACACCGGGGAGCTGTTTTTT	CASRRQVDTGELFF
TRBV6-1	TRBD1	TRBJ1-1	NA	TGTGCCAGCAGATGGACAGGGCACACTGAAGCTTTCTTT	CASRWTGHTEAFF
TRBV7-3	NA	TRBJ2-1	NA	TGTGCCAGCAGCCCCCGTGGGGGAGGAGTATACAATGAGCAGTTCTTC	CASSPRGGGVYNEQFF
TRBV4-1	NA	TRBJ1-6	NA	TGCGCCAGCAGCCAGCAGGGAGGACCCCTCCACTTT	CASSQQGGPLHF
TRBV6-6	NA	TRBJ2-3	once	TGTGCCAGCAGTTCAGGGGGGGTCGCAGATACGCAGTATTTT	CASSSGGVADTQYF
TRBV7-9	NA	TRBJ2-7	NA	TGTGCCAGCAGCTGGCATCCGGCAGACGAGCAGTACTTC	CASSWHPADEQYF
TRBV12-5	NA	TRBJ2-4	NA	TGTGCTAGTGCCCCGAGTGGGGTCAGGGAAAACATTCAGTACTTC	CASAPSGVRENIQYF
TRBV6-5	NA	TRBJ2-7	NA	TGTGCCAGCAGTACCCCGGGCACCCACGAGCAGTACTTC	CASSTPGTHEQYF
TRBV30	TRBD2	TRBJ2-5	NA	TGTGCCTGGGACGGACTAGCGGAAGAGACCCAGTACTTC	CAWDGLAEETQYF
TRBV11-2	TRBD2	TRBJ2-7	NA	TGTGCCAGCAGCCGTTTACGACTAGCGGGGACCTACGAGCAGTACTTC	CASSRLRLAGTYEQYF
TRBV18	NA	TRBJ1-5	NA	TGTGCCAGCTCACCCCCCAGGGCAGGCAATCAGCCCCAGCATTTT	CASSPPRAGNQPQHF
TRBV28	NA	TRBJ2-2	NA	TGTGCCAGCAGTTTATTAGTAGGCACCGGGGAGCTGTTTTTT	CASSLLVGTGELFF
TRBV7-2	TRBD1	TRBJ2-3	NA	TGTGCCAGCAGCTTAGGCCAGGGGGGCACAGATACGCAGTATTTT	CASSLGQGGTDTQYF
TRBV6-4	NA	TRBJ2-7	NA	TGTGCCAGCGCAGGGCCCGAATCCTACGAGCAGTACTTC	CASAGPESYEQYF
TRBV18	NA	TRBJ2-5	NA	TGTGCCAGCTCACCAGCGCTACAAGAGACCCAGTACTTC	CASSPALQETQYF
TRBV30	NA	TRBJ1-6	once	TGTGCCTGGAGTACAGGGCGGGTTTCACCCCTCCACTTT	CAWSTGRVSPLHF
TRBV7-2	NA	TRBJ1-6	NA	TGTGCCAGCAGCCCAGGTTCACCCCTCCACTTT	CASSPGSPLHF
TRBV5-1	NA	TRBJ2-2	once	TGCGCCAGCAGCAAGGGACCCCCTGAGTCGGACACCGGGGAGCTGTTTTTT	CASSKGPPESDTGELFF
TRBV27	NA	TRBJ2-7	NA	TGTGCCAGCAGTTTAGGGAGGGGGCCGGACTACGAGCAGTACTTC	CASSLGRGPDYEQYF
TRBV5-1	TRBD2	TRBJ2-6	NA	TGCGCCAGCAGCTTGGAAGCTAGCGGGGGCTTCTCTGGGGCCAACGTCCTGACTTTC	CASSLEASGGFSGANVLTF
TRBV5-1	NA	TRBJ2-3	NA	TGCGCCAGCAGCTTGAGTTATGGGGGCGGCACAGATACGCAGTATTTT	CASSLSYGGGTDTQYF
TRBV6-7	TRBD1	TRBJ1-2	NA	TGTGCCAGCAGTTACTGGACAGGGAACCGGGGCTACACCTTC	CASSYWTGNRGYTF
TRBV2	TRBD2	TRBJ2-1	NA	TGTGCCAGCAGTCGTACTAGCGGGACCTACAATGAGCAGTTCTTC	CASSRTSGTYNEQFF
TRBV7-3	NA	TRBJ2-6	NA	TGTGCCAGCAGCCAGGGAGGGGCCAACGTCCTGACTTTC	CASSQGGANVLTF
TRBV2	NA	TRBJ2-6	NA	TGTGCCAGCACCCCACTCTCTGGGGCCAACGTCCTGACTTTC	CASTPLSGANVLTF
TRBV5-8	NA	TRBJ1-1	NA	TGTGCCAGCAGCCGGAGGGTGAGCACTGAAGCTTTCTTT	CASSRRVSTEAFF